What follows are 24 T cell receptor beta chains derived from one specimen sequenced in a study of early T cells in non-severe SARS-CoV-2 infection. One entry per CDR3 protein, called by TCRdb with MiXCR from the 5' RACE reads. Among some 64,000 distinct CDR3 sequences listed, around 20% were seen once. The sequencing here drew on whole blood, taken at baseline. All receptors derive from an adult who was a healthcare worker with PCR-confirmed SARS-CoV-2 infection or an uninfected control (not recorded which).

The gene calls are TRBV6-1 and TRBJ1-1; possible D gene TRBD1, 5 bases. This CDR3 comprises 12 residues. CDR1 is MNHNS and CDR2 is SASEGT in the germline V gene. V lost 0 bases to trimming and J lost 10 bases, with 9 bases between them. CDR3 nucleotides: TGTGCCAGCAGTGAAGCCGAAAGGGGAGCTTTCTTT. Residues: CASSEAERGAFF.

This clonotype was counted a few times. The genes are TRBV6-6 and TRBJ1-3, with 7 bases fitting TRBD1. The CDR3 totals 15 residues. Losses at the gene ends were 5 bases for V and 2 bases for J; bases not matched to a gene: 6. Germline V CDR1 and CDR2: MNHNY, SVGAGI (reference sequence). The CDR3 sequence: CASSPQGIAGNTIYF. In DNA form, the CDR3 reads TGTGCCAGCAGTCCACAGGGGATCGCTGGAAACACCATATATTTT.

The chain combines TRBV5-1 with TRBJ2-7; D assignment may be TRBD1 or TRBD2 (5 bases each). The CDR3 runs to 13 residues. CDR1 SGHRS and CDR2 YFSETQ come from the germline V gene. The V and J ends lost 2 bases and 8 bases respectively, with 14 bases between them. DNA of the CDR3: TGCGCCAGCAGCTTTCCAGACCGGGGCAAGCAGTACTTC. This gives the protein CASSFPDRGKQYF.

This chain uses TRBV3-1 with TRBJ1-2; no definite D call. The length of the CDR3 is 13 residues. Germline CDR1 is LGHDT and CDR2 is YNNKEL (reference sequence). Trimming removed 0 bases at V and 3 bases at J, with 5 bases between. The CDR3 nucleotides are TGTGCCAGCAGCCAAGAGTATGACTATGGCTACACCTTC. It is translated as CASSQEYDYGYTF. Full variable domain (remainder filled in from reference TRBV3-1 and TRBJ1-2): DTAVSQTPKYLVTQMGNDKSIKCEQNLGHDTMYWYKQDSKKFLKIMFSYNNKELIINETVPNRFSPKSPDKAHLNLHINSLELGDSAVYFCASSQEYDYGYTFGSGTRLTVV.

This clonotype was seen a few times. The chain is built from TRBV7-9 and TRBJ2-6; TRBD1 matches at 7 bases. The germline V gene has CDR1 SEHNR and CDR2 FQNEAQ (reference sequence). The length of the CDR3 is 16 residues. Trimming cost V 5 bases and J 1 base; bases outside gene matches: 5. The CDR3 loop is CASSLTGLSGANVLTF. The CDR3 DNA reads TGTGCCAGCAGCCTGACAGGGCTATCTGGGGCCAACGTCCTGACTTTC.

The chain carries TRBV12-3 or TRBV12-4 and TRBJ1-2; D ambiguous. Trimming shortened V by 6 bases and J by 2 bases, and 10 bases separated the two germline ends. This CDR3 has 13 residues. CDR3 in DNA: TGTGCCAGCAGATGGGAGGGAAACTATGGCTACACCTTC. Translating it yields CASRWEGNYGYTF.

This rearrangement joins TRBV7-9 to TRBJ2-3; 8 bases agree with TRBD1. The CDR3 is 14 amino acids. Per the germline V gene, CDR1 is SEHNR and CDR2 is FQNEAQ (reference sequence). Trimming cost V 3 bases and J 4 bases; bases outside gene matches: 3. CDR3 amino acids: CASSFQGAADTQYF. The CDR3, as DNA: TGTGCCAGCAGCTTTCAGGGGGCTGCAGATACGCAGTATTTT.

The chain combines TRBV4-1 with TRBJ2-3; tentative D call: TRBD2 (6 bases). Trimming stripped 0 bases from V and 1 base from J, with 17 bases between. The CDR3 spans 18 residues. Germline V gives CDR1 MGHRA, CDR2 YSYEKL. CDR3 sequence: CASSQDLAGPTRTDTQYF. The CDR3 nucleotides are TGCGCCAGCAGCCAAGATTTGGCGGGGCCCACTCGCACAGATACGCAGTATTTT.

The gene calls are TRBV4-1 and TRBJ1-2; a possible D gene is TRBD1 (6 bases). The CDR3 spans 16 residues. Trimming pared 4 bases from V and 8 bases from J, leaving 23 bases between. CDR1 and CDR2 from the germline V gene are MGHRA and YSYEKL. This CDR3 is CASSRWRWGDKDGYTF. CDR3 sequence (DNA): TGCGCCAGCAGCCGTTGGAGATGGGGGGACAAGGACGGCTACACCTTC.

The chain joins TRBV6-6 to TRBJ1-1; tentative D call: TRBD1 (6 bases). The length of the CDR3 is 17 residues. Trimming pared 6 bases from V and 1 base from J, leaving 21 bases between. Germline values: CDR1 MNHNY, CDR2 SVGAGI (reference sequence). The CDR3 loop reads CASRPRGQSPQNTEAFF. CDR3 bases: TGTGCCAGCAGACCAAGAGGACAGTCACCTCAGAACACTGAAGCTTTCTTT.

CDR3 sequence (DNA): TGTGCCAGCTCACCACCGAGAAATGAGCAGTTCTTC. Protein product: CASSPPRNEQFF. The chain joins TRBV18 to TRBJ2-1; D unclear. V was shortened by 0 bases and J by 7 bases, with 4 bases between the two germline ends. This CDR3 region has 12 residues. Germline V gene lookup returns CDR1 KGHSH and CDR2 LQKENI.

The genes are TRBV5-1 and TRBJ2-5; perhaps TRBD2 as D (6 bases). This CDR3 is built from 14 residues. CDR1 is SGHRS and CDR2 is YFSETQ in the germline V gene. The V end was cut by 0 bases, the J end by 5 bases, with 11 bases between. The CDR3 DNA sequence: TGCGCCAGCAGCTTGGGGGACTCCCAGGAGACCCAGTACTTC. It specifies CASSLGDSQETQYF.

The chain has TRBV5-1 and TRBJ1-1, with D tentatively TRBD1 (6 bases). The V end was cut by 2 bases, the J end by 7 bases, with 12 bases between. The CDR3 extends over 13 amino acids. The germline CDR1 and CDR2 sequences are SGHRS and YFSETQ. The chain's CDR3 is CASSLQGRGEAFF. The CDR3 region has the DNA TGCGCCAGCAGCTTACAGGGTCGCGGTGAAGCTTTCTTT.

This sequence joins TRBV6-6 and TRBJ1-4; D is unclear. With 0 bases removed from V and 1 base from J, the gap between germline ends came to 12 bases. The length of the CDR3 is 17 residues. Germline V gene sequence: CDR1 MNHNY, CDR2 SVGAGI (reference sequence). The CDR3 region has the DNA TGTGCCAGCAGTTACTCGAGGGTTCGGGGAACTAATGAAAAACTGTTTTTT. Its protein product is CASSYSRVRGTNEKLFF.

V and J are TRBV19 and TRBJ2-1, with TRBD1 as a possible D gene (6 bases). The CDR3 runs to 15 residues. CDR1 and CDR2 (germline): LNHDA, SQIVND (reference sequence). The V end lost 4 bases, the J end lost 5 bases, and 15 bases lay between the germline ends. CDR3 sequence (DNA): TGTGCCAGTAGTAGGTCTGGGGGCGGTCACAATGAGCAGTTCTTC. Translating it yields CASSRSGGGHNEQFF.

This clonotype was observed a few times. The chain joins TRBV3-1 to TRBJ2-5, with TRBD2 identical over 7 bases. From germline, CDR1 is LGHDT and CDR2 YNNKEL (reference sequence). The ends lost 4 bases at V and 1 base at J; junction bases unmatched: 3. The CDR3 contains 14 residues. The CDR3 bases are TGTGCCAGCAGCCCTAGCGGCCCCCAAGAGACCCAGTACTTC. Translation: CASSPSGPQETQYF.

V usage is TRBV10-1 and J usage is TRBJ2-7; 11 positions match TRBD1. Germline values: CDR1 WNHNN, CDR2 SYGVQD (reference sequence). This CDR3 contains 13 residues. Trimming at V came to 8 bases and at J to 6 bases, leaving 6 bases not matched to a gene. This CDR3 is CASGGQGVSEQYF. As DNA, the CDR3 is TGCGCCAGCGGGGGACAGGGGGTCAGCGAGCAGTACTTC.

V and J are TRBV6-6 and TRBJ2-5; D unresolved. The V and J ends lost 6 bases and 5 bases respectively, with 13 bases between them. The CDR3 loop spans 13 amino acids. Germline CDR1 reads MNHNY; CDR2 reads SVGAGI (reference sequence). The CDR3 loop reads CASREFGRETQYF. CDR3 in DNA: TGTGCCAGCAGAGAATTCGGACGGGAGACCCAGTACTTC.

This chain links TRBV6-1 with TRBJ2-2; D possibly corresponds to TRBD1 (6 bases). V lost 10 bases and J lost 4, with 13 bases in between. This CDR3 comprises 13 residues. The germline V gene encodes CDR1 MNHNS and CDR2 SASEGT. The CDR3 nucleotides are TGTGCCAATGGACAGTCGCGCACCGGGGAGCTGTTTTTT. This translates into CANGQSRTGELFF.

The chain employs TRBV5-1 and TRBJ2-7, with D uncertain. Trimming removed 0 bases at V and 1 base at J, with 17 bases between. Per germline, CDR1 SGHRS and CDR2 YFSETQ. The CDR3 totals 17 residues. The chain's CDR3 is CASSLAVSPDDSYEQYF. DNA of the CDR3: TGCGCCAGCAGCTTGGCAGTTAGTCCCGATGATTCCTACGAGCAGTACTTC.

This clonotype was counted only a few times. The gene calls are TRBV9 and TRBJ2-7, with unresolved D. Germline V gene lookup returns CDR1 SGDLS and CDR2 YYNGEE. The ends were cut back, 4 bases at V and 6 bases at J, with 14 bases in the middle. The CDR3 has 13 amino acids. This chain's CDR3 is CASSFRSTGEQYF. CDR3 DNA: TGTGCCAGCAGCTTCCGGTCCACCGGCGAGCAGTACTTC.

The chain is built from TRBV7-9 and TRBJ2-3, with TRBD1 as a possible D gene (5 bases). CDR1 is SEHNR, CDR2 FQNEAQ, per germline (reference sequence). The CDR3 is 21 amino acids. The germline V and J ends were trimmed by 2 bases and 0 bases, with 27 bases remaining between them. The CDR3 DNA is TGTGCCAGCAGCTTACGACAGAAAATTTCCCGCCAGAAAACTAGCACAGATACGCAGTATTTT. Protein: CASSLRQKISRQKTSTDTQYF.

This clonotype was seen a handful of times. The genes are TRBV3-1 and TRBJ2-1, with a possible D match to TRBD1 (5 bases). CDR1 LGHDT and CDR2 YNNKEL come from the germline V gene (reference sequence). The CDR3 extends over 13 amino acids. V was shortened by 5 bases and J by 5 bases, with 10 bases between the two germline ends. CDR3 nucleotide sequence: TGTGCCAGCAGCACCTTACAGGACAATGAGCAGTTCTTC. It yields the protein CASSTLQDNEQFF.

This clonotype was found many times. The V and J genes are TRBV4-2 and TRBJ2-7; 7 nucleotides agree with TRBD2. V was pared by 1 base and J by 0 bases, with 18 bases of the junction left unmatched. The CDR3 contains 20 residues. Germline V gene data show CDR1 as LGHNA and CDR2 as YNFKEQ. The chain's CDR3 is CASSQVFVSSGALSSYEQYF. For the CDR3, the DNA is TGTGCCAGCAGCCAAGTCTTTGTGTCTAGCGGAGCCCTTAGCTCCTACGAGCAGTACTTC.